This TCR beta chain was observed in a study of blood T cells in healthy people across ages. Study-wide points: Estimates based on one million T cells were treated as lower bounds.

Notes on this clonotype: Its antigen is not known.

Together with a sample-barcoded 5' primer, a J-beta primer mix was included in a second PCR lasting about 6 to 11 cycles. Each CDR3 protein gets one entry after TCRdb re-called the 5' RACE reads with MiXCR. The sample lists about 570,000 distinct CDR3 sequences, 25% to 30% occurring once. The CDR3 runs 14 residues. V shed 5 bases, J shed 3 bases, and the junction held 3 bases outside the gene matches. The germline gives CDR1 MNHEY, CDR2 SMNVEV (reference sequence). The V gene is TRBV27, the J gene TRBJ2-1; 8 positions match TRBD2. The receptor was isolated from a woman in her seventies in good health. The material sequenced was blood. This CDR3 reads CASSVSGNYNEQFF. CDR3 in DNA: TGTGCCAGCAGTGTTAGCGGGAACTACAATGAGCAGTTCTTC.